This TCR beta chain comes out of a study of T cells in Graves' hyperthyroidism and ophthalmopathy. Findings of the study overall: For ophthalmopathy, model prediction preceded onset by a median about 6.2 months. Blood also contained most expanded thyroid clonotypes above 0.001.

Using RNA transcripts as the source, TCR beta CDR3 regions were amplified. The primer set for the first-round RT-PCR of the TCR CDR3 was HTBI. TCRdb reprocessed the multiplex PCR reads with MiXCR, giving one entry per CDR3 protein. The sample includes 480,000 or so distinct CDR3 sequences, around 43% of them seen just once. The CDR3 runs 15 residues. Germline loops: CDR1 ENHRY, CDR2 SYGVKD. V lost 0 bases and J lost 5, with 10 bases in between. Concerning this clonotype: Its cognate antigen is unknown.

This TCR came from an adult woman with Graves' disease, either hyperthyroidism or ophthalmopathy (not recorded which). The source material was peripheral blood or thyroid tissue (not recorded which). The chain is built from TRBV10-3 and TRBJ2-2; TRBD2 is a possible D gene (6 bases). CDR3 loop: CAISESASGTGELFF. The CDR3 DNA sequence: TGTGCCATCAGTGAGTCCGCGAGCGGGACCGGGGAGCTGTTTTTT.